This T cell receptor (beta chain) was recovered during a study of cytomegalovirus exposure and HLA in healthy donors (dated by TCRdb to 2016 to 2017). Looking at the study overall: According to a later analysis, one platform produced both the 120 validation repertoires and the 720 or so repertoires of the first cohort. The study aimed to test whether cataloging public T cell receptors could reveal signatures of past pathogen exposure. A separate validation cohort of more than 100 different subjects was used in addition to the approximately 700-subject first cohort. To predict cytomegalovirus infection status, the study brought together high-throughput TCR immunosequencing, statistical association of individual TCRs with disease status, and machine learning.

The CDR3, cysteine through phenylalanine, is 14 amino acids long. The read is trimmed to its CDR3 DNA, 42 bases read in frame from base 1. Reading the germline V gene (reference sequence) gives CDR1 MNHEY and CDR2 SMNVEV. Trimming at the junction amounts to 5 bases on V and 3 bases on J, and the germline ends lie 13 bases apart. The library was prepared using the immunoSEQ multiplex PCR assay. Per the original workflow: A statistical classification framework was developed to diagnose cytomegalovirus status using the catalog of TCR beta chain sequences. TCRdb carries this immuneACCESS record with in-frame sequences only. Its versions omit some clonotypes, under half of them owing to an unresolved V gene in the studies checked, with the rest unexplained. The DNA gave D and trimming, while V, J and clone size come from that table. Present in this sample are under 100,000 clones, 95% to 98% of which were seen just once. In total, the top ten clones hold 0.6% to 0.85% of the sample.

The donors were included in the validation cohort of roughly 130 subjects, a group kept apart from the approximately 650-subject first cohort. As regards this clone: It lacks a known antigen. Base quality data are lacking; no much larger clone is found one base away.

Study-wide findings and limitations: The authors suggested that the approach could potentially be extended to other disease states and immunological phenotypes. Across donors, most TCR sequences were observed very rarely, whereas some public TCRs were present in many individuals. The study gave a list of about 160 TCR beta chains associated with cytomegalovirus. All 110 or so repertoires were used to score co-occurrence in the validation cohort in a later analysis, because that analysis had no HLA typing for the cohort. In a later analysis, TCRs clustered in the first cohort were found to also tend to co-occur in the roughly 120 validation repertoires, with approximately 95% of cluster scores above 0. In vitro tests confirmed that a few of the cytomegalovirus-associated TCR beta chains recognize cytomegalovirus antigens. In both the original and validation cohorts, the classifier was reported to diagnose cytomegalovirus status with high specificity and sensitivity.

The chain is encoded by TRBV27 joined to TRBJ2-5; the D segment could be TRBD1, given 6 matching bases. This receptor was taken from a man in his late teens or twenties in good health and CMV-seronegative. Sequencing was done on a sample of PBMCs. The DNA reads as follows: TGTGCCAGCAGTCGACCTGGACAGAAAGAGACCCAGTACTTC. This codes for CASSRPGQKETQYF.